This T cell receptor beta chain was captured in a study of T-cell memory formation after mild COVID-19. This clonotype was seen a handful of times. MiXCR, applied by TCRdb to the 5' RACE reads, yields one record per CDR3 protein. This table holds about 540,000 distinct CDR3 sequences, around 21% found once. The CDR3 extends over 15 amino acids. J gave up 1 base and V 4 bases, and 4 bases lay outside the gene matches. CDR1 and CDR2 (germline): SGDLS, YYNGEE. Sequencing used PBMCs or a T cell subset sorted from them (not recorded which). The sequence came from an adult woman who had mild COVID-19 (a few samples of this study predate the infection). Cell type and time point are not known. The chain combines TRBV9 with TRBJ2-5; 10 bases align to TRBD2. Written as DNA, the CDR3 is TGTGCCAGCAGCAAAAGCGGGAGGGCCCAAGAGACCCAGTACTTC. Residues: CASSKSGRAQETQYF.